This T cell receptor (beta chain) was obtained from a study of blood T cell repertoires in COVID-19. Whole-study context: Acute-phase and convalescent COVID-19 samples originated in the United States, Italy and Spain.

Repertoires were generated with immunoSEQ multiplex PCR, while TCRdb's copy carries only in-frame clones and drops some. The profile shows approximately 440,000 clones, less than 95% of them singletons. Cohort 3 donors were reported recovered after two negative PCRs, clearance, or symptom resolution. CDR3 length equals 14 residues. The germline V and J ends were trimmed by 2 bases and 4 bases, with 12 bases remaining between them. Germline CDR1 is SGHNT and CDR2 is YYREEE (reference sequence). Input material: PBMCs or T cells enriched from blood (not recorded which). This rearrangement joins TRBV5-4 to TRBJ1-2, with D tentatively TRBD1 (6 bases). The source of this sequence is a man between 18 and 35 years old who had recovered from COVID-19. DNA of the CDR3: TGTGCCAGCAGCTTAAAAGGGGGGGGCTATGGCTACACCTTC. Translated, it gives CASSLKGGGYGYTF.